A single sample gave rise to the 22 T cell receptor beta chains below, sequenced in a study of T cells in Graves' hyperthyroidism and ophthalmopathy. Amplification targeted TCR beta CDR3 regions from RNA transcripts. The HTBI primer set was used in a first-round RT-PCR of the TCR CDR3. TCRdb used MiXCR to reprocess the multiplex PCR reads, holding one entry per CDR3 protein. Here the sample spans some 510,000 distinct CDR3 sequences, 46% being singletons. Material for sequencing was peripheral blood or thyroid tissue (not recorded which). All receptors derive from a woman aged 18-29 years with Graves' hyperthyroidism.

A note on this clonotype: A single base separates this from a much larger clone, so it may be a read error. V usage is TRBV19 and J usage is TRBJ2-5; the D gene could be TRBD1 or TRBD2 (5 bases each). CDR1 and CDR2 (germline): LNHDA, SQIVND (reference sequence). Trimming removed 11 bases from V and 4 bases from J, with 14 bases in between. The CDR3 sequence is 12 residues long. This CDR3 reads CAAEGRGETQYF. CDR3 DNA sequence: TGTGCCGCCGAGGGGCGTGGAGAGACCCAGTACTTC. Drawing the rest from reference TRBV19 and TRBJ2-5, the complete variable domain is DGGITQSPKYLFRKEGQNVTLSCEQNLNHDAMYWYRQDPGQGLRLIYYSQIVNDFQKGDIAEGYSVSREKKESFPLTVTSAQKNPTAFYLCAAEGRGETQYFGPGTRLLVL.

This clonotype was counted only a few times. The CDR3 is CATSFGRGRLNGELFF. DNA of the CDR3: TGTGCCACCAGTTTCGGCAGGGGGCGGTTGAACGGGGAGCTGTTTTTT. This chain connects TRBV24-1 to TRBJ2-2, with 8 bases identical to TRBD1. Losses at the gene ends were 6 bases for V and 7 bases for J; bases not matched to a gene: 12. CDR1 and CDR2 (germline): KGHDR, SFDVKD. CDR3 length: 16 residues.

On this clonotype: A much larger clone lies one base from this, so it may be a read error. The chain uses TRBV20-1 and TRBJ2-5; a weak D match, TRBD2 (5 bases). This CDR3 has 10 amino acids. In germline, CDR1 is DFQATT, CDR2 SNEGSKA (reference sequence). The CDR3 is CSAYSEAQCF. The CDR3 DNA reads TGCAGTGCTTATAGCGAGGCCCAGTGCTTC.

The V gene is TRBV11-1, the J gene TRBJ1-4; D not certain. Per the germline V gene, CDR1 is SGHAT and CDR2 is FQDESV (reference sequence). The germline V and J ends were trimmed by 6 bases and 10 bases, with 12 bases remaining between them. The CDR3 is 12 amino acids. The CDR3, as DNA: TGTGCCAGCAGTACCTCGACGGGAAAACTGTTTTTT. It yields the protein CASSTSTGKLFF.

Turning to this clonotype: One end of the junction varies from germline; a read error may be responsible. This rearrangement joins TRBV25-1 to TRBJ1-4; TRBD1 is a possible D gene (5 bases). Germline assignment: CDR1 MGHDK and CDR2 SYGVNS. CDR3 size: 11 residues. In DNA, the CDR3 is TGTACCAGCAGGGATCGGGGGGAACTGTTTTTT. It specifies CTSRDRGELFF.

CDR3 region: CATSREWGDGYTF. The CDR3 bases are TGTGCCACCAGCAGAGAGTGGGGAGATGGCTACACCTTC. The chain recombines TRBV15 with TRBJ1-2, with unresolved D. Trimming shortened V by 0 bases and J by 6 bases, and 8 bases separated the two germline ends. The germline gives CDR1 LNHNV, CDR2 YYDKDF (reference sequence). This CDR3 has 13 amino acids.

This clonotype turned up a few times. The chain couples TRBV19 to TRBJ1-5; TRBD1 is a possible D gene (5 bases). V shed 7 bases and J shed 2 bases, with 15 bases lying between them. Germline values: CDR1 LNHDA, CDR2 SQIVND (reference sequence). The CDR3 is 15 amino acids. The CDR3 DNA is TGTGCCAGTACCCCATGGGGCGAGGGCAATCAGCCCCAGCATTTT. It encodes CASTPWGEGNQPQHF.

Comment on this clonotype: A read error may produce the germline difference seen at one junction end. The V and J genes are TRBV19 and TRBJ1-3; no definite D call. Germline lookup yields CDR1 LNHDA and CDR2 SQIVND (reference sequence). There are 11 residues in the CDR3. The CDR3 DNA is TGTGCCAGTAGCTTTGGAGACACCATATATTTT. Translating it yields CASSFGDTIYF.

The rearrangement uses TRBV10-3 and TRBJ1-4; possible D gene TRBD1, 6 bases. The CDR3 loop spans 16 amino acids. Germline loops: CDR1 ENHRY, CDR2 SYGVKD. Trimming removed 9 bases at V and 0 bases at J, with 17 bases between. The CDR3: CAIRPRGGATNEKLFF. The CDR3 DNA is TGTGCCATACGCCCGAGGGGGGGAGCAACTAATGAAAAACTGTTTTTT.

The rearrangement links TRBV9 to TRBJ1-2; D call uncertain. The CDR3 is made up of 14 amino acids. Germline CDR1 is SGDLS and CDR2 is YYNGEE. Trimming pared 0 bases from V and 5 bases from J, leaving 11 bases between. Here the CDR3 reads CASSVGVAGYGYTF. The CDR3 bases are TGTGCCAGCAGCGTAGGTGTAGCCGGGTATGGCTACACCTTC.

About this clonotype: The missing conserved phenylalanine or tryptophan at the end of this CDR3 makes a read error likely. The DNA is omitted, as the CDR3 cannot be located on it reliably, and the CDR3 follows TCRdb's listing. The genes are TRBV25-1 and TRBJ1-4; TRBD1, the table's D call, lacks a check against the DNA. Germline CDR1 is MGHDK and CDR2 is SYGVNS. The CDR3 sequence runs 9 residues, both termini included. The CDR3 sequence is CASSEYTGQ.

The rearrangement links TRBV7-2 to TRBJ1-2; the match to TRBD1 covers 9 bases. The junction had 7 bases not matched to a gene; V was cut back by 0 bases and J by 5 bases. The CDR3 spans 16 residues. CDR1 is SGHTA and CDR2 is FQGNSA in the germline V gene. Written as DNA, the CDR3 is TGTGCCAGCAGCTTAGCGCTGGGAGGGACAGGGTATGGCTACACCTTC. Amino acid sequence: CASSLALGGTGYGYTF. The variable domain in full, with the rest retrieved from reference TRBV7-2 and TRBJ1-2, is GAGVSQSPSNKVTEKGKDVELRCDPISGHTALYWYRQSLGQGLEFLIYFQGNSAPDKSGLPSDRFSAERTGGSVSTLTIQRTQQEDSAVYLCASSLALGGTGYGYTFGSGTRLTVV.

This clonotype was detected only a few times. An end of the junction differs from the germline gene, which may be a read error. This rearrangement joins TRBV15 to TRBJ2-7; TRBD1 might be the D (5 bases). The CDR3 runs to 13 residues. Germline assignment: CDR1 LNHNV and CDR2 YYDKDF (reference sequence). The CDR3 reads CATSRQWTGEQYF. The CDR3 DNA is TGTGCCACTAGCAGACAGTGGACGGGCGAGCAGTACTTC.

This chain joins TRBV6-1 and TRBJ2-7; TRBD2 aligns across 9 bases. Germline lookup yields CDR1 MNHNS and CDR2 SASEGT. V lost 6 bases, J lost 7 bases, and 4 bases stayed unmatched. The CDR3 is 12 residues long. CDR3 sequence: CASRPLAGEQYF. CDR3 in DNA: TGTGCCAGCAGACCCCTAGCGGGGGAGCAGTACTTC.

A few counts support this clonotype. V gene TRBV7-9 combines with J gene TRBJ2-5; TRBD2 matches at 10 bases. CDR3 size: 15 residues. The trim removed 5 bases at V and 5 bases at J, leaving 8 bases unmatched. Per germline, CDR1 SEHNR and CDR2 FQNEAQ (reference sequence). This chain's CDR3 is CASSHSGRAFETQYF. CDR3 nucleotide sequence: TGTGCCAGCAGCCACAGCGGGAGGGCCTTCGAGACCCAGTACTTC.

V gene TRBV10-3 combines with J gene TRBJ2-7; D perhaps matches TRBD1 (6 bases). The CDR3 covers 15 residues. Trimming cost V 8 bases and J 0 bases, with 17 bases left between them. CDR1 is ENHRY, CDR2 SYGVKD, per germline. The CDR3 is CAIGENPRGSYEQYF. CDR3 DNA: TGTGCCATCGGGGAGAACCCCAGGGGCTCCTACGAGCAGTACTTC.

This clonotype was counted ten times or more. The chain recombines TRBV7-9 with TRBJ1-4; unclear D gene. The V gene's germline CDR1 is SEHNR and CDR2 FQNEAQ (reference sequence). The length of the CDR3 is 14 residues. The V gene lost 1 base and the J gene lost 5 bases, with 8 bases spanning the gap. CDR3 residues: CASSLVRMNEKLFF. The CDR3 region has the DNA TGTGCCAGCAGCTTAGTCCGAATGAATGAAAAACTGTTTTTT.

Regarding this clonotype: A read error may produce the germline difference seen at one junction end. This chain joins TRBV7-2 and TRBJ2-6, with D possibly called TRBD1 or TRBD2 (5 bases each). The CDR3 loop spans 16 amino acids. The germline gives CDR1 SGHTA, CDR2 FQGNSA. The CDR3: CASSLEGRPGANVLTF. CDR3 DNA: TGTGCCAGCAGTTTAGAGGGGAGACCTGGGGCCAACGTCCTGACTTTC.

The chain links TRBV20-1 to TRBJ1-4; D possibly corresponds to TRBD1 (6 bases). This CDR3 region has 13 residues. Trimming left V 7 bases short and J 7 bases short, with 16 bases between. The V gene's germline CDR1 is DFQATT and CDR2 SNEGSKA (reference sequence). The CDR3 reads CSVKGGLGEKLFF. The CDR3 nucleotides read TGCAGTGTCAAGGGGGGGCTCGGTGAAAAACTGTTTTTT.

This clonotype was counted only a few times. The CDR3 loop is CASSSQTGDGYTF. CDR3 nucleotides: TGTGCCAGCAGTTCACAGACAGGGGATGGCTACACCTTC. The chain combines TRBV2 with TRBJ1-2; 8 nucleotides align to TRBD1. With V trimmed by 5 bases and J by 6 bases, 5 bases remained unmatched. Per the germline V gene, CDR1 is SNHLY and CDR2 is FYNNEI. The CDR3 is made up of 13 amino acids.

This rearrangement joins TRBV20-1 to TRBJ2-6; D is perhaps TRBD2 (5 bases). Trimming removed 3 bases at V and 0 bases at J, with 12 bases between. CDR3 length equals 16 residues. Per the germline V gene, CDR1 is DFQATT and CDR2 is SNEGSKA (reference sequence). CDR3 sequence: CSARQRIFSGANVLTF. CDR3 coding DNA: TGCAGTGCTAGGCAGCGGATTTTCTCTGGGGCCAACGTCCTGACTTTC.

The rearrangement joins TRBV7-9 to TRBJ2-5; weak D call: TRBD1 (5 bases). V gave up 2 bases and J gave up 5 bases, with 15 bases separating them. The CDR3 is 15 amino acids. Germline V gives CDR1 SEHNR, CDR2 FQNEAQ (reference sequence). The DNA for the CDR3 is TGTGCCAGCAGCTTAATCTCGGCAGGGAAGGAGACCCAGTACTTC. Encoded protein: CASSLISAGKETQYF.